The rows below give T cell receptor beta chains drawn from one sample of a study of blood T cell repertoires in COVID-19. Method: immunoSEQ multiplex PCR; TCRdb's copy keeps in-frame clones and lacks some. The sample yields roughly 100,000 clones, over 75% seen once. Material: peripheral blood. These TCRs come from a man aged 70 or older with active or convalescent COVID-19. Both conserved end residues are part of each CDR3. The order of the fields is V gene, J gene, clone size, D gene, CDR3 protein, CDR3 DNA. A D gene is named only where the DNA matches it firmly. Clone sizes are given selectively: once, few, many, or a class where the clone is expanded.

TRBV19	TRBJ2-5	many	TRBD2	CASNTPATSGNQETQYF	TGTGCCAGTAATACACCTGCGACTAGCGGAAACCAAGAGACCCAGTACTTC
TRBV2	TRBJ1-3	-	-	CASSHQLYAGNTIYF	TGTGCCAGCAGCCATCAACTGTACGCTGGAAACACCATATATTTT
TRBV28	TRBJ1-4	-	TRBD1	CASSLSGGDEKLFF	TGTGCCAGCAGTTTATCAGGGGGCGATGAAAAACTGTTTTTT
TRBV5-8	TRBJ2-7	-	TRBD2	CASSLYTGRASF	TGTGCCAGCAGCTTGTATACCGGGAGGGCGTCCTTC
TRBV6-4	TRBJ2-2	once	TRBD2	CASSDSPSGRASGELFF	TGTGCCAGCAGTGACTCTCCCAGCGGGAGGGCCAGCGGGGAGCTGTTTTTT
TRBV3-1/TRBV3-2	TRBJ1-6	-	TRBD1	CASSHKGAQDSPLHF	TGTGCCAGCAGCCATAAGGGGGCGCAGGATTCACCCCTCCACTTT
TRBV3-1/TRBV3-2	TRBJ1-1	-	-	CASSQAAGEAFF	TGTGCCAGCAGCCAAGCAGCGGGTGAAGCTTTCTTT
TRBV5-1	TRBJ1-3	-	TRBD1	CASRQGGTGNTIYF	TGCGCCAGCCGGCAAGGGGGCACTGGAAACACCATATATTTT
TRBV19	TRBJ2-7	-	-	CASEDRSSYEQYF	TGTGCCAGTGAAGACAGGTCCTCCTACGAGCAGTACTTC
TRBV7-9	TRBJ1-1	-	-	CASSPQNLNTEAFF	TGTGCCAGCAGTCCCCAGAACCTGAACACTGAAGCTTTCTTT
TRBV10-3	TRBJ2-3	-	-	CAIRGSGVSTDTQYF	TGTGCCATCAGGGGTAGCGGAGTGAGCACAGATACGCAGTATTTT
TRBV11-2	TRBJ1-2	-	-	CASSLTGGNYGYTF	TGTGCCAGCAGCCTAACCGGGGGTAACTATGGCTACACCTTC
TRBV10-1	TRBJ2-7	-	-	CASRRKLRVRDLLYEQYF	TGCGCCAGCAGAAGAAAACTACGTGTCAGGGATCTCCTCTACGAGCAGTACTTC
TRBV6-5	TRBJ2-1	-	TRBD2	CASRGLGEQFF	TGTGCCAGCAGGGGACTAGGTGAGCAGTTCTTC
TRBV5-1	TRBJ1-1	few	TRBD1	CASSSSGQMNTEAFF	TGCGCCAGCAGCTCCTCGGGACAGATGAACACTGAAGCTTTCTTT
TRBV2	TRBJ1-5	-	-	CASSQQGGHSNQPQHF	TGTGCCAGCAGCCAACAGGGTGGCCATAGCAATCAGCCCCAGCATTTT
TRBV7-9	TRBJ1-4	-	-	CASSSGEKLFF	TGTGCCAGCAGCTCCGGGGAAAAACTGTTTTTT
TRBV7-6	TRBJ2-1	-	-	CASSLFSRSRSYNEQFF	TGTGCCAGCAGCTTATTTTCCCGATCGAGGTCCTACAATGAGCAGTTCTTC
TRBV3-1/TRBV3-2	TRBJ1-2	-	-	CASSQEGHYGYTF	TGTGCCAGCAGCCAAGAAGGACATTATGGCTACACCTTC
TRBV5-1	TRBJ2-1	-	TRBD2	CASSLEAGEYNEQFF	TGCGCCAGCAGCTTGGAGGCGGGGGAGTACAATGAGCAGTTCTTC
TRBV7-2	TRBJ1-5	-	-	CASSLVAGSNQPQHF	TGTGCCAGCAGCTTGGTGGCAGGGAGCAATCAGCCCCAGCATTTT
TRBV11-2	TRBJ1-2	-	-	CASSLTGSGGYTF	TGTGCCAGCAGCTTAACGGGTTCCGGGGGCTACACCTTC
TRBV7-3	TRBJ2-5	once	-	CASSASGQRRETQYF	TGTGCCAGCAGCGCCTCAGGACAGCGGAGGGAGACCCAGTACTTC
TRBV30	TRBJ2-7	-	-	CAWSNPRVGYEQYF	TGTGCCTGGAGCAATCCGCGGGTGGGGTACGAGCAGTACTTC